This T cell receptor beta chain was identified in a study of CD8 T cells in ankylosing spondylitis. Study-wide findings and caveats: According to the report, clones linked to the disease were significantly enriched in matched synovial fluid samples taken from ankylosing spondylitis patients. Earlier authors reported some of these motif variants in reactive arthritis synovial fluid and blood. Seemingly characteristic of ankylosing spondylitis blood was a TCR beta motif consisting of about 8 highly homologous variants.

This clonotype has ten or more counts. The antigen is unknown. The germline gives CDR1 SGHVS, CDR2 FQNEAQ. This CDR3 spans 13 amino acids. Trimming stripped 4 bases from V and 3 bases from J, with 9 bases between. In making TCR beta libraries, quantitative 5'-RACE with molecular barcodes was used. TCRdb re-called the 5' RACE reads with MiXCR, one entry per CDR3 protein. This table holds under 450,000 distinct CDR3 sequences, 15% to 20% found once. The material sequenced was blood, either unsorted or a sorted T cell fraction (not recorded which). The V gene is TRBV7-8, the J gene TRBJ2-5; D uncertain. This TCR came from a male donor with ankylosing spondylitis. DNA for the CDR3: TGTGCCAGCAGCTCCCTAAGGAAAGAGACCCAGTACTTC. Translating it yields CASSSLRKETQYF.